The sequence of this T cell receptor beta chain was determined in a study of blood T cell repertoires in COVID-19. V gave up 6 bases and J gave up 3 bases, with 12 bases separating them. The CDR3 spans 14 residues. The study recruited exposed participants who had met a COVID-19 case within 2 weeks before entry. Generated by immunoSEQ multiplex PCR, the TCRdb table keeps only in-frame clones and is missing some. Here the sample spans roughly 200,000 clones, 86% being singletons. The chain carries TRBV23-1 and TRBJ1-5; D call uncertain. TRBV23-1 is an open reading frame, and its role is uncertain. Input material: PBMCs or T cells enriched from blood (not recorded which). The source of this sequence is a woman in her thirties who had been exposed to COVID-19. The CDR3 loop is CASRGQRVNQPQHF. In nucleotides, the CDR3 is TGCGCCAGCAGAGGGCAGAGGGTCAATCAGCCCCAGCATTTT.